A selection of T cell receptor beta chains follows, all from one sample in a study of T cell responses to AZD1222 COVID-19 vaccine. Repertoires were generated with immunoSEQ multiplex PCR, while TCRdb's copy carries only in-frame clones and drops some. This repertoire shows 120,000 or so clones, around 92% found once; its top ten account for around 0.96%. Material: peripheral blood, obtained on day 0 of AZD1222 vaccination. All receptors come from an adult in good health. CDR3s include the opening cysteine and the closing phenylalanine or tryptophan. Fields, in order: V gene, J gene, D gene, CDR3 protein, CDR3 DNA. A D gene is named only where the DNA matches it firmly.

>TRBV7-3|TRBJ2-5|TRBD1
CASSPGTGGLGQETQYF
TGTGCCAGCAGCCCGGGGACAGGGGGCTTGGGGCAAGAGACCCAGTACTTC
>TRBV19|TRBJ1-1|-
CASSDRINTEAFF
TGTGCCAGTAGCGACAGAATAAACACTGAAGCTTTCTTT
>TRBV27|TRBJ1-5|-
CASSLSWLFPQHF
TGTGCCAGCAGTTTATCATGGTTGTTTCCCCAGCATTTT
>TRBV6-6|TRBJ2-3|-
CASSLFADTQYF
TGTGCCAGCAGTCTGTTCGCAGATACGCAGTATTTT
>TRBV5-4|TRBJ2-2|TRBD2
CASSPGLAGITGELFF
TGTGCCAGCAGCCCGGGACTAGCGGGAATCACCGGGGAGCTGTTTTTT
>TRBV6-6|TRBJ2-1|TRBD2
CASSHPSGLVSGQFF
TGTGCCAGCAGCCACCCCTCCGGACTAGTTTCTGGGCAGTTCTTC
>TRBV6-5|TRBJ1-2|TRBD1
CASSYKGAGGYTF
TGTGCCAGCAGTTATAAGGGGGCGGGTGGCTACACCTTC
>TRBV14|TRBJ1-3|-
CASSPLALRGNTIYF
TGTGCCAGCAGCCCCCTTGCGCTTCGAGGAAACACCATATATTTT
>TRBV5-1|TRBJ1-1|-
CASSSIPPLAGANTGAFF
TGCGCCAGCAGCTCAATTCCCCCCCTGGCAGGGGCAAACACTGGGGCTTTCTTT
>TRBV5-1|TRBJ2-2|TRBD2
CASSGWGSGGANTGELFF
TGCGCCAGCAGCGGCTGGGGTAGCGGGGGCGCGAACACCGGGGAGCTGTTTTTT
>TRBV27|TRBJ1-1|-
CASSFPPRSSRDHTEAFF
TGTGCCAGCAGTTTCCCCCCCCGCAGCAGCAGGGACCACACTGAAGCTTTCTTT
>TRBV28|TRBJ2-7|TRBD1
CASSLLGQGADEQYF
TGTGCCAGCAGTTTATTGGGACAGGGGGCGGACGAGCAGTACTTC
>TRBV7-9|TRBJ2-7|-
CASSPSLVEQYF
TGTGCCAGCAGCCCGTCCCTCGTCGAGCAGTACTTC
>TRBV18|TRBJ2-3|TRBD1
CASSPRDRRSDTQYF
TGTGCCAGCTCACCCCGGGACAGGAGATCAGATACGCAGTATTTT
>TRBV27|TRBJ2-7|TRBD2
CASSLSSSGSSEQYF
TGTGCCAGCAGTTTATCGTCTAGCGGGAGTAGCGAGCAGTACTTC
>TRBV14|TRBJ2-2|-
CASSPARTIAGGRELFF
TGTGCCAGCAGCCCCGCGAGGACTATCGCCGGAGGGAGGGAGCTGTTTTTT